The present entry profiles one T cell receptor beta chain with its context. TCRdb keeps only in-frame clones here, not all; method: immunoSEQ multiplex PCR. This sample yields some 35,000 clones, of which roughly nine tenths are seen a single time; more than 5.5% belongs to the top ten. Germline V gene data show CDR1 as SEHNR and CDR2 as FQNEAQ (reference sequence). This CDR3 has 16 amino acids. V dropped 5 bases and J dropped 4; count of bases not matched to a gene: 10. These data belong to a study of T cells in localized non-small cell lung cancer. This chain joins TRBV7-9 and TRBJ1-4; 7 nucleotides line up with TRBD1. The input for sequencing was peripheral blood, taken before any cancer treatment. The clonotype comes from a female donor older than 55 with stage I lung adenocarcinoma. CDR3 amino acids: CASSPDAGGSNEKLFF. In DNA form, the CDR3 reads TGTGCCAGCAGCCCAGACGCAGGGGGGAGTAATGAAAAACTGTTTTTT.